The T cell receptor (beta chain) under discussion was sequenced for a study of cytomegalovirus exposure and HLA in healthy donors. Vbeta (60) and Jbeta (13) primers were used in the PCR. Produced via immunoSEQ multiplex PCR; TCRdb's table is partial and in-frame only. The data contain 180,000 or so clones, about 79% of them singletons. Study results and caveats: There were some V segments, including TRBV6-2 and TRBV6-3, excluded as indistinguishable. The study flagged approximately 180 TCR beta chains as cytomegalovirus-associated. A later analysis reportedly identified an Asian-associated ancestry cluster as carrying fewer N-insertions than the approximately 670-donor mean.

Regarding this clone: The antigen remains undetermined.

Trimming cost V 3 bases and J 0 bases, with 8 bases left between them. The CDR3 length is 15 residues. Germline lookup yields CDR1 MDHEN and CDR2 SYDVKM. Sequenced material: PBMCs. The sequence was obtained from a man aged 50-60 years in good health and CMV-seropositive. The V call is TRBV28, the J call TRBJ2-2; TRBD2 might be the D (5 bases). This chain's CDR3 is CASSFGLTNTGELFF. CDR3 DNA sequence: TGTGCCAGCAGTTTTGGACTTACGAACACCGGGGAGCTGTTTTTT.